These T cell receptor beta chains were read from a single sample in a study of T cell responses to AZD1222 COVID-19 vaccine. The repertoire was sequenced with immunoSEQ multiplex PCR; TCRdb's copy has only in-frame clones and lacks some. The repertoire holds 85,000 to 100,000 clones, with more than 75% as singletons. Sequencing was performed on peripheral blood, taken on day 0 of AZD1222 vaccination. Receptors originate from an adult in good health. The CDR3 runs from the conserved cysteine through the conserved F or W. D genes are given only for firm matches. Not every row has a clone size; where given, it reads once, few, many or a size class.

V gene: TRBV11-2; clone size: .; J gene: TRBJ2-5; D gene: TRBD2; CDR3 DNA: TGTGCCAGCAGCTCTGCGGGGGGTTATCGGGAGACCCAGTACTTC; CDR3 protein: CASSSAGGYRETQYF
V gene: TRBV6-5; clone size: .; J gene: TRBJ2-7; D gene: TRBD1; CDR3 DNA: TGTGCCAGCAGCCGGGACAGGGGGCGGGACGAGCAGTACTTC; CDR3 protein: CASSRDRGRDEQYF
V gene: TRBV2; clone size: .; J gene: TRBJ2-7; D gene: .; CDR3 DNA: TGTGCCAGCAGTCGACAGAGCTACGAGCAGTACTTC; CDR3 protein: CASSRQSYEQYF
V gene: TRBV6-5; clone size: .; J gene: TRBJ1-2; D gene: .; CDR3 DNA: TGTGCCAGCAGTTACTCGGATTTGTATTCTATCTATGGCTACACCTTC; CDR3 protein: CASSYSDLYSIYGYTF
V gene: TRBV27; clone size: .; J gene: TRBJ1-2; D gene: .; CDR3 DNA: TGTGCCAGCAGTTTAGTACTGACTGGCGGCTACACCTTC; CDR3 protein: CASSLVLTGGYTF
V gene: TRBV28; clone size: .; J gene: TRBJ1-4; D gene: .; CDR3 DNA: TGTGCCAGCAGTTTGATAGGGTTTGAAAAACTGTTTTTT; CDR3 protein: CASSLIGFEKLFF
V gene: TRBV18; clone size: .; J gene: TRBJ1-1; D gene: .; CDR3 DNA: TGTGCCAGCTCATTTTTGGAAACTGAAGCTTTCTTT; CDR3 protein: CASSFLETEAFF
V gene: TRBV18; clone size: .; J gene: TRBJ2-7; D gene: TRBD2; CDR3 DNA: TGTGCCAGCTCACCAACCCGGGTAGCGGGAGTAAACTACGAGCAGTACTTC; CDR3 protein: CASSPTRVAGVNYEQYF
V gene: TRBV28; clone size: .; J gene: TRBJ2-7; D gene: .; CDR3 DNA: TGTGCCAGCACCCTGGCTAGAAACTCCTACGAGCAGTACTTC; CDR3 protein: CASTLARNSYEQYF
V gene: TRBV28; clone size: .; J gene: TRBJ2-3; D gene: TRBD2; CDR3 DNA: TGTGCCAGCAGTCCATGGACTAGCGGGGTTGCAGATACGCAGTATTTT; CDR3 protein: CASSPWTSGVADTQYF
V gene: TRBV2; clone size: .; J gene: TRBJ2-6; D gene: TRBD2; CDR3 DNA: TGTGCCAGCAGTTTCTCGGGACTAGGGAGCTCTGGGGCCAACGTCCTGACTTTC; CDR3 protein: CASSFSGLGSSGANVLTF
V gene: TRBV28; clone size: .; J gene: TRBJ1-1; D gene: TRBD1; CDR3 DNA: TGTGCCAGCAGAATACAGGGGATCGGTGAAGCTTTCTTT; CDR3 protein: CASRIQGIGEAFF
V gene: TRBV29-1; clone size: .; J gene: TRBJ1-2; D gene: .; CDR3 DNA: TGCAGCGTACCCCTTGGGCAGGGAGTGGAGGGCTACACCTTC; CDR3 protein: CSVPLGQGVEGYTF
V gene: TRBV25-1; clone size: .; J gene: TRBJ2-3; D gene: TRBD1; CDR3 DNA: TGTGCCAGCAGTAATCGACAGGGGGGCACAGATACGCAGTATTTT; CDR3 protein: CASSNRQGGTDTQYF
V gene: TRBV7-9; clone size: .; J gene: TRBJ1-2; D gene: TRBD1; CDR3 DNA: TGTGCCAGCAGCCCGCCGACAGGGTATGGCTACACCTTC; CDR3 protein: CASSPPTGYGYTF
V gene: TRBV30; clone size: .; J gene: TRBJ2-3; D gene: .; CDR3 DNA: TGTGCCTGTCTGGGGACTTTTAGCACAGATACGCAGTATTTT; CDR3 protein: CACLGTFSTDTQYF
V gene: TRBV6-5; clone size: .; J gene: TRBJ2-7; D gene: .; CDR3 DNA: TGTGCCAGCCTAGAGGATAGATACACCTACGAGCAGTACTTC; CDR3 protein: CASLEDRYTYEQYF
V gene: TRBV12-3/TRBV12-4; clone size: .; J gene: TRBJ1-6; D gene: TRBD1; CDR3 DNA: TGTGCCAGCAGTTTTTCCAGGGGGCCACCCCTCCACTTT; CDR3 protein: CASSFSRGPPLHF
V gene: TRBV2; clone size: .; J gene: TRBJ1-1; D gene: .; CDR3 DNA: TGTGCCAGCAATCGAAACAGGGAAACTGAAGCTTTCTTT; CDR3 protein: CASNRNRETEAFF
V gene: TRBV7-6; clone size: .; J gene: TRBJ2-1; D gene: .; CDR3 DNA: TGTGCCAGCAGCGCTGCTCTGGGACGGTCCTACAATGAGCAGTTCTTC; CDR3 protein: CASSAALGRSYNEQFF
V gene: TRBV28; clone size: .; J gene: TRBJ1-5; D gene: .; CDR3 DNA: TGTGCCAGCAAAAGACAGATTAGCAATCAGCCCCAGCATTTT; CDR3 protein: CASKRQISNQPQHF
V gene: TRBV9; clone size: .; J gene: TRBJ1-3; D gene: .; CDR3 DNA: TGTGCCAGCAGCGTAGGACAGGCAGGAAACACCATATATTTT; CDR3 protein: CASSVGQAGNTIYF
V gene: TRBV12-3/TRBV12-4; clone size: once; J gene: TRBJ1-2; D gene: .; CDR3 DNA: TGTGCCAGCAGTTTAACGGGGGGAGATGGCTACACCTTC; CDR3 protein: CASSLTGGDGYTF
V gene: TRBV6-4; clone size: .; J gene: TRBJ2-5; D gene: TRBD1; CDR3 DNA: TGTGCCAGCAGTGAATCGGCCAGCTCCAGGGGGTCCCAGTACTTC; CDR3 protein: CASSESASSRGSQYF
V gene: TRBV11-2; clone size: .; J gene: TRBJ1-2; D gene: TRBD1; CDR3 DNA: TGTGCCAGCAGCTTAGTATGGGGAGGGGGCGGCTACACCTTC; CDR3 protein: CASSLVWGGGGYTF
V gene: TRBV1; clone size: .; J gene: TRBJ2-3; D gene: .; CDR3 DNA: TGCACCAGCAGCCAAGAAGAAGCGTCCTCTGATGGAGATACGCAGTATTTT; CDR3 protein: CTSSQEEASSDGDTQYF
V gene: TRBV6-6; clone size: .; J gene: TRBJ2-7; D gene: TRBD1; CDR3 DNA: TGTGCCAGCAGTTACTCGACAGGGTCTGTCTACGAGCAGTACTTC; CDR3 protein: CASSYSTGSVYEQYF
V gene: TRBV6-5; clone size: few; J gene: TRBJ2-1; D gene: .; CDR3 DNA: TGTGCCAGCAGCACCCGGGGCTCGAATGAGCAGTTCTTC; CDR3 protein: CASSTRGSNEQFF
V gene: TRBV5-5; clone size: few; J gene: TRBJ2-5; D gene: .; CDR3 DNA: TGTGCCAGCAGCTTGGATATAGGGGCCCAAGAGACCCAGTACTTC; CDR3 protein: CASSLDIGAQETQYF
V gene: TRBV29-1; clone size: few; J gene: TRBJ2-7; D gene: .; CDR3 DNA: TGCAGCGTTGTCGGAGGGCTGTCCTACGAGCAGTACTTC; CDR3 protein: CSVVGGLSYEQYF
V gene: TRBV15; clone size: .; J gene: TRBJ2-1; D gene: .; CDR3 DNA: TGTGCCACCAGCAGAGTGGGGGGTTCCTACAATGAGCAGTTCTTC; CDR3 protein: CATSRVGGSYNEQFF
V gene: TRBV11-3; clone size: .; J gene: TRBJ1-6; D gene: .; CDR3 DNA: TGTGCCAGCAGCTTGGGAGGTAATTCACCCCTCCACTTT; CDR3 protein: CASSLGGNSPLHF
V gene: TRBV30; clone size: .; J gene: TRBJ1-5; D gene: .; CDR3 DNA: TGTGCCTGGAGTGTCGGGGTTAATCAGCCCCAGCATTTT; CDR3 protein: CAWSVGVNQPQHF
V gene: TRBV7-9; clone size: .; J gene: TRBJ2-1; D gene: .; CDR3 DNA: TGTGCCAGCAGCTTTAGGCTAGATGACAATGAGCAGTTCTTC; CDR3 protein: CASSFRLDDNEQFF
V gene: TRBV2; clone size: .; J gene: TRBJ2-7; D gene: .; CDR3 DNA: TGTGCCAGCAGTGTAGGATTGAACTACGAGCAGTACTTC; CDR3 protein: CASSVGLNYEQYF